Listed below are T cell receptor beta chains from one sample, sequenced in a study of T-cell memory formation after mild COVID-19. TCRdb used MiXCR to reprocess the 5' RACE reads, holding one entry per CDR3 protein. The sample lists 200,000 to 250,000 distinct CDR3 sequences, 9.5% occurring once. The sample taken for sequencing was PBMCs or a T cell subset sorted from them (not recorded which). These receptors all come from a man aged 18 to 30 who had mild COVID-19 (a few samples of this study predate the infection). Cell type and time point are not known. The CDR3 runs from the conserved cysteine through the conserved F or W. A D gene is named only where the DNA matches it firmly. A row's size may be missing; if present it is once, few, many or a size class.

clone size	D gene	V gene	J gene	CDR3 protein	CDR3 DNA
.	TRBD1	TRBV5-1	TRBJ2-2	CASRTGTATGELFF	TGCGCCAGCAGAACCGGGACAGCTACCGGGGAGCTGTTTTTT
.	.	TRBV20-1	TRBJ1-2	CSAGRQSFYGYTF	TGCAGTGCTGGGAGACAGTCCTTCTATGGCTACACCTTC
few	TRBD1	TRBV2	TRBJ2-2	CASSGGQGHGTGELFF	TGTGCCAGCAGCGGGGGACAGGGTCACGGCACCGGGGAGCTGTTTTTT
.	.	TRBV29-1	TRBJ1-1	CSLSRGALNTEAFF	TGCAGCCTCTCGAGAGGGGCTCTGAACACTGAAGCTTTCTTT
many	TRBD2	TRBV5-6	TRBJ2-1	CASRSSGGAWEQFF	TGTGCCAGCAGGTCTAGCGGGGGGGCCTGGGAGCAGTTCTTC
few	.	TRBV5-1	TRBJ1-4	CASSFHQEANEKLFF	TGCGCCAGCAGCTTTCATCAGGAAGCTAATGAAAAACTGTTTTTT
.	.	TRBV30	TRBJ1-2	CAWSTGYGYTF	TGTGCCTGGAGTACCGGTTATGGCTACACCTTC
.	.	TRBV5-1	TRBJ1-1	CASSHDGRNTEAFF	TGCGCCAGCAGCCACGACGGCCGGAACACTGAAGCTTTCTTT
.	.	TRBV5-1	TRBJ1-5	CASSPGPDQPQHF	TGCGCCAGCAGCCCCGGCCCCGATCAGCCCCAGCATTTT
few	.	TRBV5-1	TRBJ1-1	CASSVRGGKGTEAFF	TGCGCCAGCAGCGTCAGGGGCGGGAAGGGTACTGAAGCTTTCTTT
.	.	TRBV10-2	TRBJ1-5	CASSEGGANQPQHF	TGCGCCAGCAGTGAGGGGGGAGCAAATCAGCCCCAGCATTTT
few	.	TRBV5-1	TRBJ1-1	CASTSGTNTEAFF	TGCGCCAGCACTTCCGGGACGAACACTGAAGCTTTCTTT
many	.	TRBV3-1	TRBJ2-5	CASSRLEGQETQYF	TGTGCCAGCAGCCGACTAGAGGGACAAGAGACCCAGTACTTC
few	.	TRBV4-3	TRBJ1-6	CASSQEGGRGDNSPLHF	TGCGCCAGCAGCCAAGAAGGCGGAAGGGGGGATAATTCACCCCTCCACTTT
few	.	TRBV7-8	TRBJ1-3	CASSLVQGTGNTIYF	TGTGCCAGCAGCTTAGTTCAGGGAACTGGAAACACCATATATTTT
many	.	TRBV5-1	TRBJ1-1	CASSLAQGIENTEAFF	TGCGCCAGCAGCTTGGCTCAGGGTATCGAGAACACTGAAGCTTTCTTT
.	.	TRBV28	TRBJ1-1	CASRMDSFYTEAFF	TGTGCCAGCAGGATGGACTCGTTTTACACTGAAGCTTTCTTT
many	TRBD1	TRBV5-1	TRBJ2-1	CASSSPGQGGNEQFF	TGCGCCAGCAGCTCCCCGGGACAGGGAGGCAATGAGCAGTTCTTC
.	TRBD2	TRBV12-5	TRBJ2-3	CASGLPRGSGGATDTQYF	TGTGCTAGTGGTTTGCCCCGGGGTAGCGGGGGGGCCACAGATACGCAGTATTTT
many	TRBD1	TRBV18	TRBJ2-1	CASSDRDNEQFF	TGTGCCAGCTCTGACAGGGACAATGAGCAGTTCTTC
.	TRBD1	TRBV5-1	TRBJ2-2	CASSEGQGVAGELFF	TGCGCCAGCAGCGAGGGACAGGGAGTCGCCGGGGAGCTGTTTTTT
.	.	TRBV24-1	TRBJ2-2	CATAGGHHNTGELFF	TGTGCCACCGCCGGGGGACATCATAACACCGGGGAGCTGTTTTTT
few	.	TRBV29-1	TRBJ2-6	CSVGRSGANVLTF	TGCAGCGTCGGCCGCTCTGGGGCCAACGTCCTGACTTTC
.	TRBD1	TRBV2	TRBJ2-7	CASTDRDYEQYF	TGTGCCAGCACGGACAGGGACTACGAGCAGTACTTC
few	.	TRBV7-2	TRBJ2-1	CASSSDGPRQFF	TGTGCCAGCAGCTCCGACGGACCCCGGCAGTTCTTC
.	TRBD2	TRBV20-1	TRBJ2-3	CSALGLTEDTQYF	TGCAGTGCTTTGGGACTAACCGAAGATACGCAGTATTTT
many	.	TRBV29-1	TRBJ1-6	CSVEDMNQRLHSPLHF	TGCAGCGTTGAAGATATGAATCAGAGACTTCATTCACCCCTCCACTTT
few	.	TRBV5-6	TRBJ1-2	CASSLNRGMGGYTF	TGTGCCAGCAGCTTGAACCGGGGGATGGGTGGCTACACCTTC
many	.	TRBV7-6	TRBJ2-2	CASGGQNSGELFF	TGTGCCAGCGGGGGGCAAAACTCCGGGGAGCTGTTTTTT
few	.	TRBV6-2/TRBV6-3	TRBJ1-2	CASSYAGANYGYTF	TGTGCCAGCAGTTACGCGGGGGCTAACTATGGCTACACCTTC
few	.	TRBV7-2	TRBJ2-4	CASSTGEGNIQYF	TGTGCCAGCAGTACAGGGGAGGGGAACATTCAGTACTTC
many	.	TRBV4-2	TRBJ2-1	CASSQGGGTTNEQFF	TGTGCCAGCAGCCAAGGGGGTGGCACAACCAATGAGCAGTTCTTC
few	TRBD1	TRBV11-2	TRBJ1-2	CASSSGQGHYGYTF	TGTGCCAGCAGCTCCGGACAGGGCCACTATGGCTACACCTTC
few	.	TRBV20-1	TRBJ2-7	CSARTRGPYEQYF	TGCAGTGCGCGGACCCGGGGCCCCTACGAGCAGTACTTC
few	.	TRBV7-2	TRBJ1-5	CASTSEGGSPQHF	TGTGCCAGCACCTCGGAGGGGGGGTCGCCCCAGCATTTT
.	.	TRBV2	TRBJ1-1	CASEGRVVRDTEAFF	TGTGCCAGCGAGGGAAGGGTCGTCAGGGACACTGAAGCTTTCTTT
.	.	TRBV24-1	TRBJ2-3	CATSNPGADTQYF	TGTGCCACCAGTAACCCTGGCGCAGATACGCAGTATTTT
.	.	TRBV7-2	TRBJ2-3	CASSPLGTTDTQYF	TGTGCCAGCAGCCCGTTAGGAACCACAGATACGCAGTATTTT
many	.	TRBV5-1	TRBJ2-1	CASSLGGANEQFF	TGCGCCAGCAGCTTGGGCGGGGCAAATGAGCAGTTCTTC
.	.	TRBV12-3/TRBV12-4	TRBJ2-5	CASSLGGPLQETQYF	TGTGCCAGCAGTTTAGGGGGACCACTTCAAGAGACCCAGTACTTC
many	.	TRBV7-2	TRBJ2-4	CASSFTSLIKNIQYF	TGTGCCAGCAGCTTCACTAGCTTGATCAAAAACATTCAGTACTTC
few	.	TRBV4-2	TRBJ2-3	CASSQDVGPDTQYF	TGTGCCAGCAGCCAAGATGTAGGCCCAGATACGCAGTATTTT
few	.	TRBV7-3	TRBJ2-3	CASSLPATGTTDTQYF	TGTGCCAGCAGCCTCCCCGCCACGGGTACCACAGATACGCAGTATTTT
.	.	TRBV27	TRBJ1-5	CASSLSHNQPQHF	TGTGCCAGCAGTTTGAGCCACAATCAGCCCCAGCATTTT
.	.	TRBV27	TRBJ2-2	CASSLQGRVAGELFF	TGTGCCAGCAGTCTACAGGGAAGAGTGGCCGGGGAGCTGTTTTTT
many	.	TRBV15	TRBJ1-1	CATSREGSGNTEAFF	TGTGCCACCAGCAGAGAGGGGTCTGGGAACACTGAAGCTTTCTTT
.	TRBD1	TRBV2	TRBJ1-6	CATRDSSYNSPLHF	TGTGCCACCAGGGACAGCTCCTATAATTCACCCCTCCACTTT
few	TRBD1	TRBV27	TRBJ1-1	CASSLFGTGNTEAFF	TGTGCCAGCAGTTTATTTGGGACAGGAAACACTGAAGCTTTCTTT
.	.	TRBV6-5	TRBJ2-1	CASSYYGRHNEQFF	TGTGCCAGCAGTTACTATGGCAGACACAATGAGCAGTTCTTC
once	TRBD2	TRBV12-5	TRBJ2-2	CASGLLPGGPNTGELFF	TGTGCTAGTGGTTTGTTGCCGGGGGGGCCGAACACCGGGGAGCTGTTTTTT
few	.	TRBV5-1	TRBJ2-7	CASSSRPRGATYEQYF	TGCGCCAGCAGCTCACGACCCCGGGGAGCTACCTACGAGCAGTACTTC
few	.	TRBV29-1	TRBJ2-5	CSVATRQETQYF	TGCAGCGTTGCTACTAGACAAGAGACCCAGTACTTC
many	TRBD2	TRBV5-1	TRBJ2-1	CASSLDGGAGEQFF	TGCGCCAGCAGCTTGGACGGGGGGGCAGGTGAGCAGTTCTTC
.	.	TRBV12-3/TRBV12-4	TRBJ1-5	CASSWLENQPQHF	TGTGCCAGCAGTTGGTTAGAGAATCAGCCCCAGCATTTT
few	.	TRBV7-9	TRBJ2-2	CASSQDRLLSNTGELFF	TGTGCCAGCAGCCAAGATAGACTCCTTTCGAACACCGGGGAGCTGTTTTTT
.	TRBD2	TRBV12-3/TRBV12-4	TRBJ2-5	CSSRKTSGVQTQYF	TGTTCCAGCAGGAAGACTAGCGGGGTACAGACCCAGTACTTC
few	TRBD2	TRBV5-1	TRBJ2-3	CASSSPGQGAGDSTDTQYF	TGCGCCAGCAGCTCCCCCGGTCAAGGAGCGGGGGATAGCACAGATACGCAGTATTTT
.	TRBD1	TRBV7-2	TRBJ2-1	CASSFGTGLNEQFF	TGTGCCAGCAGCTTCGGGACAGGGCTTAATGAGCAGTTCTTC
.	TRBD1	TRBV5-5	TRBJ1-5	CASSLTGGGQPQHF	TGTGCCAGCAGCTTGACAGGGGGCGGTCAGCCCCAGCATTTT